The rows below give T cell receptor beta chains drawn from one sample of a study of blood T cell repertoires in COVID-19. Repertoires were generated with immunoSEQ multiplex PCR, while TCRdb's copy carries only in-frame clones and drops some. The data contain about 410,000 clones, 70% to 90% of them singletons. The specimen sequenced was peripheral blood. The receptors shown here come from a middle-aged woman with COVID-19, enrolled during active disease. CDR3s include the opening cysteine and the closing phenylalanine or tryptophan. A D gene is named only where the DNA matches it firmly. Clone size is shown for a subset of rows, as once, few, many or a class of expanded clone.

clone_size: -; j_call: TRBJ1-3; v_call: TRBV6-6; d_call: -; cdr3_nt: TGTGCCAGCAGTTACGTCCCGCAGGGGTCCTCACCCATATATTTT; cdr3_aa: CASSYVPQGSSPIYF
clone_size: -; j_call: TRBJ2-7; v_call: TRBV7-2; d_call: -; cdr3_nt: TGTGCCAGCAGAAAACCCGGGACTGAGAGCTCCTACGAGCAGTACTTC; cdr3_aa: CASRKPGTESSYEQYF
clone_size: -; j_call: TRBJ2-3; v_call: TRBV6-5; d_call: TRBD1; cdr3_nt: TGTGCCAGCAGTTACGACAGGGTGGTAAATACGCAGTATTTT; cdr3_aa: CASSYDRVVNTQYF
clone_size: -; j_call: TRBJ2-7; v_call: TRBV15; d_call: -; cdr3_nt: TGTGCCACCAGCAGATCCCCCAGTGGGGGGGAGCAGTACTTC; cdr3_aa: CATSRSPSGGEQYF
clone_size: -; j_call: TRBJ2-1; v_call: TRBV11-3; d_call: TRBD1; cdr3_nt: TGTGCCAGCAGTGCGGGGGACAGGGGCCGTTACAATGAGCAGTTCTTC; cdr3_aa: CASSAGDRGRYNEQFF
clone_size: -; j_call: TRBJ2-1; v_call: TRBV5-1; d_call: -; cdr3_nt: TGCGCCAGCAGCTTGGGAACTCAAGACAATGAGCAGTTCTTC; cdr3_aa: CASSLGTQDNEQFF
clone_size: -; j_call: TRBJ1-5; v_call: TRBV4-1; d_call: -; cdr3_nt: TGCGCCAGCAGCCAAGAGGGGGGTAGGGGAACAAGCAATCAGCCCCAGCATTTT; cdr3_aa: CASSQEGGRGTSNQPQHF
clone_size: -; j_call: TRBJ1-2; v_call: TRBV18; d_call: TRBD1; cdr3_nt: TGTGCCAGCTCACTAGGGACAGAGGCTAACTATGGCTACACCTTC; cdr3_aa: CASSLGTEANYGYTF
clone_size: many; j_call: TRBJ2-7; v_call: TRBV28; d_call: TRBD2; cdr3_nt: TGTGCCAGCAGTTTACCATCGGGAGGCCTGGGCTACGAGCAGTACTTC; cdr3_aa: CASSLPSGGLGYEQYF
clone_size: once; j_call: TRBJ2-1; v_call: TRBV7-9; d_call: TRBD2; cdr3_nt: TGTGCCAGCAGCTCACTAGCGAATGAGCAGTTCTTC; cdr3_aa: CASSSLANEQFF
clone_size: -; j_call: TRBJ1-2; v_call: TRBV10-3; d_call: -; cdr3_nt: TGTGCCATCAGTGAGGACTCGTATGGCTACACCTTC; cdr3_aa: CAISEDSYGYTF
clone_size: -; j_call: TRBJ2-1; v_call: TRBV11-3; d_call: TRBD1; cdr3_nt: TGTGCCAGCAGCTTAGGACAGGGAGAAGGGAATGAGCAGTTCTTC; cdr3_aa: CASSLGQGEGNEQFF
clone_size: -; j_call: TRBJ2-1; v_call: TRBV9; d_call: TRBD2; cdr3_nt: TGTGCCAGCAGCGTAGGAGCGGGAGGCAACAATGAGCAGTTCTTC; cdr3_aa: CASSVGAGGNNEQFF
clone_size: few; j_call: TRBJ1-1; v_call: TRBV10-1; d_call: TRBD1; cdr3_nt: TGCGCCAGCGGGGGGTCGGCAGGGGGCGCCGACACTGAAGCTTTCTTT; cdr3_aa: CASGGSAGGADTEAFF
clone_size: -; j_call: TRBJ2-1; v_call: TRBV27; d_call: -; cdr3_nt: TGTGCCAGCAGACCAGGTACCTACAATGAGCAGTTCTTC; cdr3_aa: CASRPGTYNEQFF
clone_size: -; j_call: TRBJ2-4; v_call: TRBV11-2; d_call: TRBD1; cdr3_nt: TGTGCCAGCAGCCGACAGGGGCTGGGGGAAAACATTCAGTACTTC; cdr3_aa: CASSRQGLGENIQYF
clone_size: -; j_call: TRBJ2-7; v_call: TRBV2; d_call: -; cdr3_nt: TGTGCCAGCAGTGTCCTGTTGGGCCCCTACGAGCAGTACTTC; cdr3_aa: CASSVLLGPYEQYF
clone_size: -; j_call: TRBJ1-1; v_call: TRBV11-3; d_call: -; cdr3_nt: TGTGCCAGCAGCCTTTCCGGGAAGAACACTGAAGCTTTCTTT; cdr3_aa: CASSLSGKNTEAFF
clone_size: -; j_call: TRBJ1-3; v_call: TRBV4-3; d_call: -; cdr3_nt: TGCGCCAGCAGCCAAGGATCGGACAGTAGAAACACCATATATTTT; cdr3_aa: CASSQGSDSRNTIYF
clone_size: -; j_call: TRBJ2-6; v_call: TRBV7-8; d_call: -; cdr3_nt: TGTGCCAGCAGCTTAGTCGACACGAAGTTTAGCTCTGGGGCCAACGTCCTGACTTTC; cdr3_aa: CASSLVDTKFSSGANVLTF
clone_size: -; j_call: TRBJ1-6; v_call: TRBV6-4; d_call: -; cdr3_nt: TGTGCCAGCAGCTCCGGGACACCTCATAATTCACCCCTCCACTTT; cdr3_aa: CASSSGTPHNSPLHF
clone_size: -; j_call: TRBJ1-6; v_call: TRBV7-2; d_call: TRBD1; cdr3_nt: TGTGCCAGCAGCCGGGACAGGAGTTCACCCCTCCACTTT; cdr3_aa: CASSRDRSSPLHF
clone_size: -; j_call: TRBJ2-2; v_call: TRBV6-4; d_call: TRBD2; cdr3_nt: TGTGCCAGCAGTGTAAATCCCCTGACTAGCGCAGACACCGGGGAGCTGTTTTTT; cdr3_aa: CASSVNPLTSADTGELFF
clone_size: few; j_call: TRBJ2-7; v_call: TRBV5-5; d_call: TRBD1; cdr3_nt: TGTGCCAGCAGCACCCGGGACAGCTACGAGCAGTACTTC; cdr3_aa: CASSTRDSYEQYF
clone_size: -; j_call: TRBJ1-2; v_call: TRBV7-8; d_call: -; cdr3_nt: TGTGCCAGCAAAAAAACTAGGAGTTGGAATGGCTACACCTTC; cdr3_aa: CASKKTRSWNGYTF
clone_size: once; j_call: TRBJ1-5; v_call: TRBV11-2; d_call: -; cdr3_nt: TGTGCCAGCAGCCTATCAGGGGGCAATCAGCCCCAGCATTTT; cdr3_aa: CASSLSGGNQPQHF
clone_size: once; j_call: TRBJ1-4; v_call: TRBV9; d_call: -; cdr3_nt: TGTGCCAGCAGCGGGGGCGGTAATGAAAAACTGTTTTTT; cdr3_aa: CASSGGGNEKLFF
clone_size: -; j_call: TRBJ2-2; v_call: TRBV19; d_call: -; cdr3_nt: TGTGCCAGTAGTCCCAGACTACCCCCGAACACCGGGGAGCTGTTTTTT; cdr3_aa: CASSPRLPPNTGELFF
clone_size: -; j_call: TRBJ1-1; v_call: TRBV11-2; d_call: TRBD1; cdr3_nt: TGTGCCAGCAGCTTAGCCGGGGACAGGCTGGGAGCTTTCTTT; cdr3_aa: CASSLAGDRLGAFF
clone_size: -; j_call: TRBJ1-5; v_call: TRBV28; d_call: TRBD1; cdr3_nt: TGTGCCAGCAGTTTGTTTGGCGGGACAGGGCCCCAGCATTTT; cdr3_aa: CASSLFGGTGPQHF
clone_size: -; j_call: TRBJ2-4; v_call: TRBV4-2; d_call: TRBD2; cdr3_nt: TGTGCCAGCAGCCAAGGCGGGGGGGCCGGTGGGACCAAAAACATTCAGTACTTC; cdr3_aa: CASSQGGGAGGTKNIQYF
clone_size: -; j_call: TRBJ1-2; v_call: TRBV19; d_call: TRBD1; cdr3_nt: TGTGCCAGTAGTATAACGACAGGGGCCTATGGCTACACCTTC; cdr3_aa: CASSITTGAYGYTF
clone_size: -; j_call: TRBJ2-3; v_call: TRBV9; d_call: -; cdr3_nt: TGTGCCAGCAGCGCTAGCTTCCTTGCCACTAGCACAGATACGCAGTATTTT; cdr3_aa: CASSASFLATSTDTQYF
clone_size: once; j_call: TRBJ2-7; v_call: TRBV20-1; d_call: -; cdr3_nt: TGCAGTGCTAGTAATTTGCCGAGCTCCTACGAGCAGTACTTC; cdr3_aa: CSASNLPSSYEQYF
clone_size: -; j_call: TRBJ1-2; v_call: TRBV28; d_call: TRBD1; cdr3_nt: TGTGCCAGCAGCACCTCCGGGACAGGGGGCTATGGCTACACCTTC; cdr3_aa: CASSTSGTGGYGYTF
clone_size: -; j_call: TRBJ1-5; v_call: TRBV10-3; d_call: TRBD1; cdr3_nt: TGTGCCATCAGTGAGTCGGGTGGGACAGGGGGTACTCAGCCCCAGCATTTT; cdr3_aa: CAISESGGTGGTQPQHF
clone_size: -; j_call: TRBJ1-4; v_call: TRBV27; d_call: TRBD1; cdr3_nt: TGTGCCAGCAGTTTATTAGAGGGGGCCGGAGAAAAACTGTTTTTT; cdr3_aa: CASSLLEGAGEKLFF
clone_size: -; j_call: TRBJ2-1; v_call: TRBV5-1; d_call: TRBD2; cdr3_nt: TGCGCCAGCAGCGTACAGACTAGCGGGGGTTACAATGAGCAGTTCTTC; cdr3_aa: CASSVQTSGGYNEQFF
clone_size: -; j_call: TRBJ1-1; v_call: TRBV3-1/TRBV3-2; d_call: -; cdr3_nt: TGTGCCAGCAGCCAAGTCGTGGTGAGCACTGAAGCTTTCTTT; cdr3_aa: CASSQVVVSTEAFF
clone_size: -; j_call: TRBJ1-2; v_call: TRBV18; d_call: TRBD1; cdr3_nt: TGTGCCAGCTCACCACCGGGACAGCTACTACCGGCTAACTATGGCTACACCTTC; cdr3_aa: CASSPPGQLLPANYGYTF
clone_size: -; j_call: TRBJ1-4; v_call: TRBV5-1; d_call: -; cdr3_nt: TGCGCCAGCAGCTTGGGTCCCCAAAAGGGGGCTAATGAAAAACTGTTTTTT; cdr3_aa: CASSLGPQKGANEKLFF
clone_size: few; j_call: TRBJ1-1; v_call: TRBV7-3; d_call: TRBD1; cdr3_nt: TGTGCCAGCAGCTTATTGGGACAGGGTTTGAACACTGAAGCTTTCTTT; cdr3_aa: CASSLLGQGLNTEAFF
clone_size: once; j_call: TRBJ2-1; v_call: TRBV24-1; d_call: -; cdr3_nt: TGTGCCACCAGTGACCCCGCGACGGGGGGCGGAAACAATGAGCAGTTCTTC; cdr3_aa: CATSDPATGGGNNEQFF
clone_size: once; j_call: TRBJ2-1; v_call: TRBV24-1; d_call: TRBD2; cdr3_nt: TGTGCCACCAGTGATCCCCGGGGAGCGGGAGCCGGAAATGAGCAGTTCTTC; cdr3_aa: CATSDPRGAGAGNEQFF
clone_size: -; j_call: TRBJ1-5; v_call: TRBV2; d_call: TRBD1; cdr3_nt: TGTGCCAGCAGTGAAAGCCCAAGGGCAGGGGGCGATCAGCCCCAGCATTTT; cdr3_aa: CASSESPRAGGDQPQHF
clone_size: -; j_call: TRBJ1-2; v_call: TRBV12-3/TRBV12-4; d_call: TRBD1; cdr3_nt: TGTGCCAGCAGTTTGGGACAGAACTATGGCTACACCTTC; cdr3_aa: CASSLGQNYGYTF
clone_size: -; j_call: TRBJ1-5; v_call: TRBV6-2/TRBV6-3; d_call: -; cdr3_nt: TGTGCCAGCAGTACCCGGACAGTAAATCAGCCCCAGCATTTT; cdr3_aa: CASSTRTVNQPQHF
clone_size: -; j_call: TRBJ2-7; v_call: TRBV27; d_call: TRBD1; cdr3_nt: TGTGCCAGCAGCCGCGACAGGGTCGAGCAGTACTTC; cdr3_aa: CASSRDRVEQYF
clone_size: -; j_call: TRBJ1-2; v_call: TRBV19; d_call: -; cdr3_nt: TGTGCCAGTAGTAAGAACGGCAGGCCGAACTATGGCTACACCTTC; cdr3_aa: CASSKNGRPNYGYTF
clone_size: -; j_call: TRBJ1-3; v_call: TRBV9; d_call: TRBD1; cdr3_nt: TGTGCCAGCAGCGCCCAAATTTTCGGGACAGAAACTGGAAACACCATATATTTT; cdr3_aa: CASSAQIFGTETGNTIYF
clone_size: -; j_call: TRBJ2-6; v_call: TRBV19; d_call: -; cdr3_nt: TGTGCCAGTACTCTATCTGGGGCCAACGTCCTGACTTTC; cdr3_aa: CASTLSGANVLTF
clone_size: -; j_call: TRBJ2-7; v_call: TRBV2; d_call: TRBD1; cdr3_nt: TGTGCCAGCAGGACAGGGGGATCCAGCTCCTACGAGCAGTACTTC; cdr3_aa: CASRTGGSSSYEQYF
clone_size: -; j_call: TRBJ2-1; v_call: TRBV11-2; d_call: -; cdr3_nt: TGTGCCAGCAGCTTACAGGGGCCCTACAATGAGCAGTTCTTC; cdr3_aa: CASSLQGPYNEQFF
clone_size: -; j_call: TRBJ2-5; v_call: TRBV18; d_call: -; cdr3_nt: TGTGCCAGCTCACCACCGCAGGGGCAAGAGACCCAGTACTTC; cdr3_aa: CASSPPQGQETQYF
clone_size: -; j_call: TRBJ2-7; v_call: TRBV2; d_call: TRBD2; cdr3_nt: TGTGCCAGCAGTGAAGGGGCTAGCGGATACTACGAGCAGTACTTC; cdr3_aa: CASSEGASGYYEQYF
clone_size: -; j_call: TRBJ1-5; v_call: TRBV7-6; d_call: TRBD1; cdr3_nt: TGTGCCAGCAGCACCCGGACAGGGCCCAATCAGCCCCAGCATTTT; cdr3_aa: CASSTRTGPNQPQHF
clone_size: -; j_call: TRBJ2-7; v_call: TRBV6-5; d_call: -; cdr3_nt: TGTGCCAGCAGTTACTCCGTTGGGCAGGGGATCTACGAGCAGTACTTC; cdr3_aa: CASSYSVGQGIYEQYF
clone_size: -; j_call: TRBJ2-1; v_call: TRBV7-2; d_call: -; cdr3_nt: TGTGCCAGCAGCTTAGGTCAGGGGCAGTTCTTC; cdr3_aa: CASSLGQGQFF
clone_size: -; j_call: TRBJ2-7; v_call: TRBV28; d_call: -; cdr3_nt: TGTGCCAGCAGTACGACAGATTCCTACGAGCAGTACTTC; cdr3_aa: CASSTTDSYEQYF
clone_size: -; j_call: TRBJ1-6; v_call: TRBV27; d_call: -; cdr3_nt: TGTGCCAGCCTCGCAGTCAGGGGAAGATGGAATTCACCCCTCCACTTT; cdr3_aa: CASLAVRGRWNSPLHF